The 32 T cell receptor beta chains reported below all come from one sample, sequenced in a study of cytomegalovirus exposure and HLA in healthy donors (dated by TCRdb to about 2017). The library was generated by the immunoSEQ multiplex PCR assay. The multiplex PCR relied on a mix of 60 forward primers for TCR Vbeta segments and 13 reverse primers for TCR Jbeta segments. Held by TCRdb, this immuneACCESS table contains in-frame sequences only and omits some clones. Under half of the omission traces to an unresolved V gene where checked; the cause of the rest is unknown. Counted in this sample were fewer than 200,000 clones; approximately 84% of them appeared once. The ten largest account for roughly 4.8% of the sample. The sample was PBMCs. The receptors stem from a woman aged 45-65 years in good health and CMV-seropositive.

Of note for this clone: An end of the junction does not agree with germline; a read error may underlie this. V usage is TRBV7-7 and J usage is TRBJ2-3; 8 nucleotides agree with TRBD2. The germline CDR1 and CDR2 sequences are SSHAT and FNYEAQ (reference sequence). This CDR3 contains 15 residues. The CDR3 protein is CASSVSSGSTDTQYF. The CDR3 DNA reads as TGTGCTAGCAGCGTTTCTAGCGGGAGCACAGATACGCAGTATTTT.

This clone was observed a single time. V usage is TRBV9 and J usage is TRBJ2-2; a weak D match, TRBD2 (6 bases). This CDR3 is built from 17 residues. V lost 0 bases, J lost 4 bases, and 16 bases lay in between. CDR1 is SGDLS and CDR2 is YYNGEE in the germline V gene. This CDR3 is CASSVAEGGRGTGELFF. The CDR3, as DNA: TGTGCCAGCAGCGTAGCCGAGGGAGGTCGCGGCACCGGGGAGCTGTTTTTT.

The chain joins TRBV30 to TRBJ1-4; D may be TRBD1 (6 bases). V lost 1 base, J lost 8 bases, and 14 bases lay in between. CDR1 is GTSNPN and CDR2 is SVGIG in the germline V gene (reference sequence). The CDR3 has 14 residues. CDR3 DNA sequence: TGTGCCTGGAGTGCCACAGGGTATTACGAAAAACTGTTTTTT. Protein sequence: CAWSATGYYEKLFF.

This clone has a single count. This sequence joins TRBV7-2 and TRBJ1-3; maybe TRBD1 (6 bases). V shed 5 bases and J shed 0 bases, with 23 bases lying between them. The CDR3 contains 19 residues. Per the germline V gene, CDR1 is SGHTA and CDR2 is FQGNSA. CDR3 DNA sequence: TGTGCCAGCAGCCGTGAGGGACAAGGTTCCCCCTTCTCTGGAAACACCATATATTTT. This translates into CASSREGQGSPFSGNTIYF.

CDR3 bases: TGTGCCAGCAGCCAAGCCCCCCAGGGGGCGCCGGGAGAGCAGTACTTC. Translated: CASSQAPQGAPGEQYF. V and J are TRBV4-2 and TRBJ2-7; 8 bases align to TRBD1. The CDR3 has 16 residues. Germline V gene data show CDR1 as LGHNA and CDR2 as YNFKEQ. V was clipped by 1 base and J by 7 bases; unmatched bases: 12.

The V and J genes are TRBV6-5 and TRBJ2-4; the D is unclear. The ends were cut back, 7 bases at V and 0 bases at J, with 10 bases in the middle. Germline V gives CDR1 MNHEY, CDR2 SVGAGI. This CDR3 region has 14 residues. The CDR3 protein is CASTILLAKNIQYF. The CDR3 DNA sequence: TGTGCCAGCACCATACTACTAGCCAAAAACATTCAGTACTTC.

V gene TRBV2 combines with J gene TRBJ2-5, with 9 bases identical to TRBD2. CDR1 is SNHLY, CDR2 FYNNEI, per germline. The CDR3 extends over 15 amino acids. The ends lost 0 bases at V and 5 bases at J; junction bases unmatched: 4. CDR3 DNA sequence: TGTGCCAGCAGTGAAGCTAGCGGGAGCGGGGAGACCCAGTACTTC. This sequence encodes CASSEASGSGETQYF.

The chain is built from TRBV30 and TRBJ1-6; D is unresolved. V was pared by 6 bases and J by 4 bases, with 10 bases between. There are 13 residues in the CDR3. The germline V gene encodes CDR1 GTSNPN and CDR2 SVGIG (reference sequence). CDR3 amino acids: CACKTGYNSPLHF. CDR3 DNA: TGTGCCTGTAAGACGGGATATAATTCACCCCTCCACTTT.

This chain joins TRBV28 and TRBJ2-1; D ambiguous. Trimming cost V 6 bases and J 9 bases, with 9 bases left between them. The CDR3 has 11 amino acids. CDR1 is MDHEN and CDR2 is SYDVKM in the germline V gene. In nucleotides, the CDR3 is TGTGCCAGCAGCCGAGACTTTGAGCAGTTCTTC. Translated, it gives CASSRDFEQFF.

V is TRBV4-3 and J is TRBJ2-3; 11 bases are shared with TRBD2. The germline CDR1 and CDR2 sequences are LGHNA and YSLEER. V was clipped by 1 base and J by 2 bases; unmatched bases: 8. The CDR3 covers 18 residues. CDR3 in DNA: TGCGCCAGCAGCCAAGGGGTCCTAGCGGGAGGCGCCACAGATACGCAGTATTTT. Its translation: CASSQGVLAGGATDTQYF.

The DNA for the CDR3 is TGTGCCAGCAGCTTAGGGACAGGCTATGGCTACACCTTC. Translation gives CASSLGTGYGYTF. The chain carries TRBV7-6 and TRBJ1-2; 7 nucleotides align to TRBD1. CDR3 size: 13 residues. In germline, CDR1 is SGHVS, CDR2 FNYEAQ. The V gene end was trimmed by 1 base and the J gene end by 4 bases; junction bases not matched to a gene: 0.

The V and J genes are TRBV11-3 and TRBJ2-1; 12 nucleotides match TRBD2. Trimming took 1 base from V and 10 from J; bases not matched to a gene: 5. Germline CDR1 reads SGHNT; CDR2 reads YENEEA. The CDR3 contains 15 residues. CDR3 amino acids: CASSLGLAGVTEQFF. Here the CDR3 DNA reads TGTGCCAGCAGCTTAGGACTAGCGGGGGTGACAGAGCAGTTCTTC.

This chain joins TRBV28 and TRBJ1-2, with 8 bases lining up with TRBD1. The J segment lost 2 bases and the V segment lost 4 bases, leaving 12 bases of the junction unmatched. Germline CDR1 is MDHEN and CDR2 is SYDVKM. CDR3 length: 17 amino acids. The CDR3 protein is CASSYPPSTGENYGYTF. CDR3 sequence (DNA): TGTGCCAGCAGTTACCCCCCTTCGACAGGGGAGAACTATGGCTACACCTTC.

The chain carries TRBV10-1 and TRBJ2-7; possible D gene TRBD1, 6 bases. The length of the CDR3 is 12 residues. Trimming cost V 3 bases and J 5 bases, with 8 bases left between them. The germline CDR1 and CDR2 sequences are WNHNN and SYGVQD (reference sequence). The CDR3 nucleotides are TGCGCCAGCAGTGAACAGGGTAACGAGCAGTACTTC. This sequence encodes CASSEQGNEQYF.

The rearrangement links TRBV4-1 to TRBJ1-5, with D perhaps matching TRBD1 (6 bases). The CDR3 extends over 16 amino acids. Germline values: CDR1 MGHRA, CDR2 YSYEKL. Between the trimmed V and J ends, which lost 0 bases and 4 bases, there was a span of 13 bases. The CDR3 DNA follows: TGCGCCAGCAGCCAAGATCTGGACAGACGAAATCAGCCCCAGCATTTT. Translation: CASSQDLDRRNQPQHF.

V gene TRBV5-4 combines with J gene TRBJ1-1; D gene uncertain. The V end lost 0 bases, the J end lost 0 bases, and 12 bases lay between the germline ends. The length of the CDR3 is 16 residues. The germline V gene has CDR1 SGHNT and CDR2 YYREEE (reference sequence). CDR3 in DNA: TGTGCCAGCAGCTTGGAAATCGGGAACCTGAACACTGAAGCTTTCTTT. Translating it yields CASSLEIGNLNTEAFF.

The genes are TRBV10-3 and TRBJ2-1; 10 positions match TRBD2. Germline CDR1 ENHRY, CDR2 SYGVKD. Trimming at V came to 3 bases and at J to 8 bases, leaving 7 bases not matched to a gene. The CDR3 covers 15 residues. The CDR3, as DNA: TGTGCCATCAGTGAAGGTAGCGGGGGGACTCATGAGCAGTTCTTC. Translating gives CAISEGSGGTHEQFF.

This clone occurred a few times. The chain joins TRBV27 to TRBJ2-3; 7 nucleotides match TRBD2. Germline lookup yields CDR1 MNHEY and CDR2 SMNVEV (reference sequence). J gave up 2 bases and V 6 bases, and 5 bases lay outside the gene matches. The CDR3 sequence is 14 residues long. The CDR3 region is CASSRAGSTDTQYF. CDR3 coding DNA: TGTGCCAGCAGCCGAGCGGGGTCCACAGATACGCAGTATTTT.

Details on this clone: Its ends do not fully match the called genes, so a read error is possible. The rearrangement uses TRBV7-7 and TRBJ2-5; 8 bases are a match to TRBD1. The CDR3 is 15 residues long. Germline CDR1 and CDR2: SSHAT and FNYEAQ (reference sequence). CDR3 region: CASSLVGTGQETQYF. The CDR3 nucleotides read TGTGCTAGCAGCTTAGTGGGGACAGGTCAAGAGACCCAGTACTTC.

This chain connects TRBV7-9 to TRBJ2-3, with 10 bases fitting TRBD2. This CDR3 region has 17 residues. The V segment lost 1 base and the J segment 2 bases; nucleotides outside the gene matches: 6. Germline CDR1 and CDR2: SEHNR and FQNEAQ (reference sequence). CDR3 in amino acids: CASSLVRLAGPTDTQYF. The CDR3 DNA sequence: TGTGCCAGCAGCTTAGTTAGACTAGCGGGCCCCACAGATACGCAGTATTTT.

The chain employs TRBV4-2 and TRBJ2-2; D gene ambiguous. The germline CDR1 and CDR2 sequences are LGHNA and YNFKEQ. There are 13 residues in the CDR3. Trimming pared 2 bases from V and 4 bases from J, leaving 5 bases between. The CDR3 loop reads CASSQSITGELFF. In DNA, the CDR3 is TGTGCCAGCAGCCAATCCATCACCGGGGAGCTGTTTTTT.

Details on this clone: The junction differs from germline at one of its ends, possibly a read error. The rearrangement links TRBV7-9 to TRBJ2-1, with TRBD2 identical over 9 bases. From germline, CDR1 is SEHNR and CDR2 FQNEAQ (reference sequence). The CDR3 is 16 amino acids. CDR3 region: CSSSSRGGRVSNEQFF. Written as DNA, the CDR3 is TGTTCCAGCAGCTCGAGGGGCGGGAGGGTGAGCAATGAGCAGTTCTTC.

This clone was observed a few times. The chain uses TRBV7-9 and TRBJ2-7; 10 bases are a match to TRBD1. There are 16 residues in the CDR3. V shed 4 bases, J shed 3 bases, and the junction held 9 bases outside the gene matches. Germline V gene data show CDR1 as SEHNR and CDR2 as FQNEAQ (reference sequence). CDR3 in DNA: TGTGCCAGCAGCTCAAATACGGGACAGGGGTTCTACGAGCAGTACTTC. Translated: CASSSNTGQGFYEQYF.

This chain connects TRBV9 to TRBJ2-5; 11 bases are shared with TRBD2. V trimming: 4 bases; J trimming: 2 bases; junction bases outside the gene matches: 1. This CDR3 is built from 14 residues. The V gene's germline CDR1 is SGDLS and CDR2 YYNGEE. This chain's CDR3 is CASSLAGGQETQYF. The CDR3 nucleotides read TGTGCCAGCAGCTTAGCGGGGGGGCAAGAGACCCAGTACTTC.

The gene calls are TRBV5-4 and TRBJ1-2; D is undetermined. The CDR3 sequence is 15 residues long. V was shortened by 2 bases and J by 0 bases, with 11 bases between the two germline ends. Germline V gene lookup returns CDR1 SGHNT and CDR2 YYREEE (reference sequence). This CDR3 reads CASSFPGVANYGYTF. The DNA for the CDR3 is TGTGCCAGCAGCTTCCCCGGAGTAGCTAACTATGGCTACACCTTC.

The chain joins TRBV5-1 to TRBJ2-1, with 12 positions matching TRBD2. V lost 3 bases and J lost 14; bases outside the gene matches: 12. This CDR3 spans 15 amino acids. Germline CDR1 is SGHRS and CDR2 is YFSETQ. As DNA, the CDR3 is TGCGCCAGCAGCTCAGGACTAGCGGGGTCCATCTTTAAGTTCTTC. Translating it yields CASSSGLAGSIFKFF.

The gene calls are TRBV18 and TRBJ2-7, with D hard to call. Trimming removed 2 bases at V and 0 bases at J, with 11 bases between. CDR3 length equals 15 residues. Germline CDR1 reads KGHSH; CDR2 reads LQKENI. The CDR3 sequence is CASSPGSVSSYEQYF. DNA for the CDR3: TGTGCCAGCTCACCAGGTTCAGTCAGCTCCTACGAGCAGTACTTC.

The V and J genes are TRBV19 and TRBJ1-1; TRBD1 matches at 7 bases. CDR1 LNHDA and CDR2 SQIVND come from the germline V gene (reference sequence). This CDR3 has 13 residues. The V gene end was trimmed by 9 bases and the J gene end by 1 base; junction bases not matched to a gene: 5. In DNA form, the CDR3 reads TGTGCCAGCAAAAGGGACAGGAACACTGAAGCTTTCTTT. Translating it yields CASKRDRNTEAFF.

This chain links TRBV5-6 with TRBJ2-3; 10 bases agree with TRBD2. The CDR3 spans 13 residues. Per the germline V gene, CDR1 is SGHDT and CDR2 is YYEEEE. The J segment lost 13 bases and the V segment lost 6 bases, leaving 11 bases of the junction unmatched. The CDR3 DNA sequence: TGTGCCAGCAACCTAGCGGGAGCCCGCTTGGAGTATTTT. Protein product: CASNLAGARLEYF.

This chain links TRBV15 with TRBJ1-4; D is possibly TRBD1 (6 bases). Germline V CDR1 and CDR2: LNHNV, YYDKDF (reference sequence). The CDR3 runs to 15 residues. The ends were cut back, 4 bases at V and 5 bases at J, with 14 bases in the middle. CDR3 sequence (DNA): TGTGCCACCAGCATTATACGAGACAGGAATGAAAAACTGTTTTTT. Protein sequence: CATSIIRDRNEKLFF.

The chain employs TRBV18 and TRBJ1-6; 7 bases match TRBD1. CDR1 KGHSH and CDR2 LQKENI come from the germline V gene. The trim removed 3 bases at V and 7 bases at J, leaving 3 bases unmatched. CDR3 length: 14 amino acids. Here the CDR3 DNA reads TGTGCCAGCTCACCGGACAGGAAGAATTCACCCCTCCACTTT. Protein sequence: CASSPDRKNSPLHF.

A word on this clone: The sample has other DNA sequences that encode this CDR3 too. The chain recombines TRBV9 with TRBJ2-7; TRBD1 matches at 9 bases. Germline lookup yields CDR1 SGDLS and CDR2 YYNGEE. V shed 2 bases and J 4 bases; nucleotides not matched to a gene: 4. The CDR3 extends over 14 amino acids. The CDR3 coding sequence is TGTGCCAGCAGCGTGGGACAGGGCCCGTACGAGCAGTACTTC. Amino acids: CASSVGQGPYEQYF.